The 15 T cell receptor beta chains reported below all come from one sample, sequenced in a study of T cell clones after liver transplantation. The data were produced by immunoSEQ multiplex PCR, yet TCRdb's version contains in-frame clones alone and is incomplete. The profile shows more than 95,000 clones, 75% to 95% of them singletons. Specimen: CD4+ T cells from blood, collected 12 months after liver transplant. Receptors were obtained from a human patient who received a liver transplant. Some of these T cells may belong to the graft donor.

The chain is built from TRBV5-4 and TRBJ2-3, with unresolved D. The length of the CDR3 is 13 residues. Germline CDR1 and CDR2: SGHNT and YYREEE (reference sequence). V lost 4 bases and J lost 3, with 9 bases in between. DNA for the CDR3: TGTGCCAGCAGCCCCGGCGGTACAGATACGCAGTATTTT. This gives the protein CASSPGGTDTQYF.

This clone has only one observation. The gene calls are TRBV9 and TRBJ2-7; 13 bases line up with TRBD2. V gave up 4 bases and J gave up 3 bases; unmatched junction bases: 4. This CDR3 region has 15 residues. Germline V gene data show CDR1 as SGDLS and CDR2 as YYNGEE. In DNA form, the CDR3 reads TGTGCCAGCAGCCAGGGACTAGCGGGAAACTACGAGCAGTACTTC. Its protein is CASSQGLAGNYEQYF.

This clone came up a few times. CDR3: CASSTGTSGREQFF. The CDR3 DNA follows: TGTGCCAGCAGCACCGGGACTAGCGGAAGGGAGCAGTTCTTC. The chain links TRBV6-6 to TRBJ2-1; 11 nucleotides align to TRBD2. The V and J ends lost 6 bases and 10 bases, in that order; junction bases with no gene match: 8. CDR3 size: 14 residues. Germline-derived CDR1 and CDR2 are MNHNY and SVGAGI (reference sequence).

The gene calls are TRBV6-1 and TRBJ1-5, with D maybe TRBD1 (5 bases). This CDR3 contains 12 residues. Between the trimmed V and J ends, which lost 6 bases and 2 bases, there was a span of 5 bases. Germline V CDR1 and CDR2: MNHNS, SASEGT. The CDR3 spells CASRQGNQPQHF. The CDR3 nucleotides read TGTGCCAGCAGACAGGGCAATCAGCCCCAGCATTTT.

This clone was seen a few times. This CDR3 reads CASSVGQSSGNTIYF. CDR3 sequence (DNA): TGTGCCAGCAGCGTAGGGCAGAGCTCTGGAAACACCATATATTTT. This chain connects TRBV9 to TRBJ1-3; D remains unclear. Germline V gives CDR1 SGDLS, CDR2 YYNGEE. V lost 0 bases and J 0 bases, leaving 7 bases between the germline ends. The CDR3 consists of 15 residues.

The rearrangement joins TRBV9 to TRBJ2-7; TRBD1 might be the D (5 bases). This CDR3 contains 14 residues. Trimming cost V 4 bases and J 0 bases, with 11 bases left between them. The germline V gene encodes CDR1 SGDLS and CDR2 YYNGEE. The CDR3 loop is CASSSRQSSYEQYF. CDR3 DNA: TGTGCCAGCAGCTCCAGACAGAGCTCCTACGAGCAGTACTTC. Filled out from reference TRBV9 and TRBJ2-7, the complete variable domain reads DSGVTQTPKHLITATGQRVTLRCSPRSGDLSVYWYQQSLDQGLQFLIQYYNGEERAKGNILERFSAQQFPDLHSELNLSSLELGDSALYFCASSSRQSSYEQYFGPGTRLTVT.

The chain employs TRBV19 and TRBJ2-7; D possibly corresponds to TRBD2 (6 bases). V was shortened by 1 base and J by 1 base, with 11 bases between the two germline ends. CDR3 length: 15 amino acids. CDR1 is LNHDA and CDR2 is SQIVND in the germline V gene (reference sequence). The DNA of the CDR3 is TGTGCCAGTAGTATAGGGGGGGACTGGTCCTACGAGCAGTACTTC. It yields the protein CASSIGGDWSYEQYF. Supplemented by reference TRBV19 and TRBJ2-7, the full variable domain reads DGGITQSPKYLFRKEGQNVTLSCEQNLNHDAMYWYRQDPGQGLRLIYYSQIVNDFQKGDIAEGYSVSREKKESFPLTVTSAQKNPTAFYLCASSIGGDWSYEQYFGPGTRLTVT.

Concerning this clone itself: Other DNA sequences in the sample encode the same CDR3. This rearrangement joins TRBV7-9 to TRBJ2-1, with 11 bases lining up with TRBD2. CDR3 length: 15 residues. CDR1 is SEHNR, CDR2 FQNEAQ, per germline (reference sequence). After removal of 5 bases from V and 7 bases from J, the junction contained 7 bases not matched to a gene. CDR3 region: CASSPGLAEGNEQFF. The CDR3 bases are TGTGCCAGCAGCCCGGGACTAGCGGAGGGGAATGAGCAGTTCTTC. The full variable domain, completed using reference TRBV7-9 and TRBJ2-1, is DTGVSQNPRHKITKRGQNVTFRCDPISEHNRLYWYRQTLGQGPEFLTYFQNEAQLEKSRLLSDRFSAERPKGSFSTLEIQRTEQGDSAMYLCASSPGLAEGNEQFFGPGTRLTVL.

The rearrangement uses TRBV6-5 and TRBJ2-5, with D possibly being TRBD2 (6 bases). Germline V gene lookup returns CDR1 MNHEY and CDR2 SVGAGI. This CDR3 comprises 15 residues. V lost 0 bases and J 5 bases, leaving 13 bases between the germline ends. CDR3 DNA sequence: TGTGCCAGCAGTTACTCACCGGGACTCTGGGAGACCCAGTACTTC. Protein: CASSYSPGLWETQYF.

The genes are TRBV19 and TRBJ2-2; D remains ambiguous. V shed 10 bases and J shed 7 bases, with 16 bases lying between them. CDR1 LNHDA and CDR2 SQIVND come from the germline V gene (reference sequence). The CDR3 loop spans 13 amino acids. Here the CDR3 reads CATKGFQVGELFF. The CDR3, as DNA: TGTGCCACCAAAGGGTTCCAGGTCGGGGAGCTGTTTTTT.

The DNA for the CDR3 is TGTGCCAGCAGCCAAACTGACGGAGCCCCTGGAAACACCATATATTTT. It codes for CASSQTDGAPGNTIYF. V gene TRBV7-6 combines with J gene TRBJ1-3; unclear D gene. The V gene lost 5 bases and the J gene lost 2 bases, with 16 bases spanning the gap. This CDR3 region has 16 residues. CDR1 is SGHVS, CDR2 FNYEAQ, per germline.

The genes are TRBV19 and TRBJ1-5; 8 bases line up with TRBD1. Germline values: CDR1 LNHDA, CDR2 SQIVND (reference sequence). The CDR3 runs to 13 residues. V dropped 9 bases and J dropped 3; count of bases not matched to a gene: 4. The CDR3 nucleotides are TGTGCCAGCCGGACAGGGCTCAATCAGCCCCAGCATTTT. Translating gives CASRTGLNQPQHF.

The V and J genes are TRBV10-3 and TRBJ2-3; a possible D gene is TRBD1 (5 bases). Germline lookup yields CDR1 ENHRY and CDR2 SYGVKD. CDR3 length: 15 amino acids. The germline V and J ends were trimmed by 3 bases and 5 bases, with 15 bases remaining between them. The CDR3 protein is CAISDQRRQQDTQYF. Written as DNA, the CDR3 is TGTGCCATCAGTGACCAGAGGCGACAGCAAGATACGCAGTATTTT.

This chain connects TRBV2 to TRBJ2-7; D unresolved. V was clipped by 10 bases and J by 2 bases, with 15 bases between them. Germline V gene data show CDR1 as SNHLY and CDR2 as FYNNEI. The CDR3 totals 13 residues. CDR3 protein: CATVADPPYEQYF. The CDR3 region has the DNA TGTGCCACCGTCGCGGATCCTCCCTACGAGCAGTACTTC.

The chain joins TRBV11-2 to TRBJ2-5; D uncertain. V dropped 2 bases and J dropped 1 base, with 8 bases sitting between them. Germline CDR1 SGHAT, CDR2 FQNNGV. The CDR3 covers 14 residues. The CDR3 loop is CASSLSGIQETQYF. As DNA, the CDR3 is TGTGCCAGCAGCTTATCGGGTATCCAAGAGACCCAGTACTTC.